The 5 T cell receptor beta chains listed next were all sequenced from one sample in a study of OX40 agonist ivuxolimab in advanced cancers. Sequenced by immunoSEQ multiplex PCR; TCRdb stores in-frame clones only, minus some. This sample has over 55,000 clones, with 84% found just once. The sample in question was CD4+ or CD8+ T cells sorted from blood, obtained in a trial of the OX40 agonist ivuxolimab. All receptors derive from an adult with an advanced solid tumor such as melanoma, head and neck, liver or kidney cancer.

This chain links TRBV12-2 with TRBJ2-7; TRBD1, the table's D call, lacks a check against the DNA. TRBV12-2 is a listed pseudogene. This CDR3 region has 14 residues. The CDR3 loop reads CASRLRDRAYEQYF. As DNA, the CDR3 is TGTGCAAGTCGCCTAAGGGACAGAGCCTACGAGCAGTACTTC.

This clone is medium-sized by share. V usage is TRBV5-1 and J usage is TRBJ2-7; D ambiguous. Per the germline V gene, CDR1 is SGHRS and CDR2 is YFSETQ. The CDR3 extends over 11 amino acids. V was trimmed by 2 bases and J by 1 base, leaving 1 base between them. DNA of the CDR3: TGCGCCAGCAGCTTTTCCTACGAGCAGTACTTC. This encodes CASSFSYEQYF.

This chain uses TRBV29-1 with TRBJ2-2; 10 bases align to TRBD1. The CDR3 sequence is 13 residues long. After removal of 6 bases from V and 7 bases from J, the junction contained 5 bases not matched to a gene. The germline V gene encodes CDR1 SQVTM and CDR2 ANQGSEA. The CDR3 DNA follows: TGCAGCGTGGACAGGGGGGGTGGCGGGGAGCTGTTTTTT. It specifies CSVDRGGGGELFF.

V usage is TRBV7-2 and J usage is TRBJ2-5, with 8 bases aligning to TRBD2. V was pared by 7 bases and J by 5 bases, with 12 bases of the junction left unmatched. The CDR3 spans 15 residues. Germline V gene sequence: CDR1 SGHTA, CDR2 FQGNSA. The CDR3 DNA sequence: TGTGCCAGCACCTCGACAGCGGGAGTTTGGGAGACCCAGTACTTC. Its protein product is CASTSTAGVWETQYF.

This chain uses TRBV11-3 with TRBJ2-3, with 8 positions matching TRBD2. The junction had 10 bases not matched to a gene; V was cut back by 3 bases and J by 5 bases. Germline lookup yields CDR1 SGHNT and CDR2 YENEEA. The CDR3 loop spans 16 amino acids. CDR3 sequence (DNA): TGTGCCAGCAGCTTGAGGACGGGGGGGCCGAAAGATACGCAGTATTTT. Protein: CASSLRTGGPKDTQYF.